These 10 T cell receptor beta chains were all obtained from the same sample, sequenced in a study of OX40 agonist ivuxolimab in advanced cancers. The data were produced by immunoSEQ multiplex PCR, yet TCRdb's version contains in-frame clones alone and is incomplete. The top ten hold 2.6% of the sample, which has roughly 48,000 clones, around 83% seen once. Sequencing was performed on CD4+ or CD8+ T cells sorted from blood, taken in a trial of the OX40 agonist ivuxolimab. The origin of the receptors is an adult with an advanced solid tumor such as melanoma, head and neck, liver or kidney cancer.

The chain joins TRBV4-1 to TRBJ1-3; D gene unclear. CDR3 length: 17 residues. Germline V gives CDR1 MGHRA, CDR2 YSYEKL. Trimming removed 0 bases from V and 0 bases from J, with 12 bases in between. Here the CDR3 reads CASSQDQFTTSGNTIYF. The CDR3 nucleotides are TGCGCCAGCAGCCAAGATCAGTTCACAACCTCTGGAAACACCATATATTTT.

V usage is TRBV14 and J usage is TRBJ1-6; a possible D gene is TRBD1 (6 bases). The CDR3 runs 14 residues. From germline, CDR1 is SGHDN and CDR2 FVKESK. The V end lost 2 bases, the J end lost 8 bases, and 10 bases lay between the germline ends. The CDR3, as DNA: TGTGCCAGCAGCCAAACAGGGATTTATTCACCCCTCCACTTT. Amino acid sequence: CASSQTGIYSPLHF.

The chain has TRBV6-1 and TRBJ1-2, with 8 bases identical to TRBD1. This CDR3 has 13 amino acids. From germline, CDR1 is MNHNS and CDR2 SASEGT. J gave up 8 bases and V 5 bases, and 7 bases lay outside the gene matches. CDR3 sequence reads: CASSPTGAGGYTF. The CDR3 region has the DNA TGTGCCAGCAGTCCGACAGGGGCGGGAGGCTACACCTTC.

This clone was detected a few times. CDR3 sequence: CASSSGQGLDGYTF. In nucleotides, the CDR3 is TGTGCCAGCAGTTCCGGACAGGGACTTGATGGCTACACCTTC. V gene TRBV28 combines with J gene TRBJ1-2; TRBD1 agrees at 8 bases. CDR1 MDHEN and CDR2 SYDVKM come from the germline V gene. This CDR3 is built from 14 residues. The ends lost 4 bases at V and 6 bases at J; junction bases unmatched: 7.

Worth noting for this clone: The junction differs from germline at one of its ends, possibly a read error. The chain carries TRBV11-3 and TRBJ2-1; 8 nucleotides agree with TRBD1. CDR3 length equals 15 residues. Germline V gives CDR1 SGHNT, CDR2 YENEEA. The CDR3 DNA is TGTGCCAGCAGCCTAGACAGGGGCTCCTACAATGAGCAGTTCTTC. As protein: CASSLDRGSYNEQFF.

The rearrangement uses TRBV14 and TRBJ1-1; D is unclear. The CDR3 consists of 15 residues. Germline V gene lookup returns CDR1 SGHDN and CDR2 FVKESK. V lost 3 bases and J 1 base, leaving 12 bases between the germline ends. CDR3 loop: CASSQFRDKNTEAFF. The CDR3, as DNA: TGTGCCAGCAGCCAGTTCAGAGATAAGAACACTGAAGCTTTCTTT. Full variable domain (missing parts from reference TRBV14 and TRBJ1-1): EAGVTQFPSHSVIEKGQTVTLRCDPISGHDNLYWYRRVMGKEIKFLLHFVKESKQDESGMPNNRFLAERTGGTYSTLKVQPAELEDSGVYFCASSQFRDKNTEAFFGQGTRLTVV.

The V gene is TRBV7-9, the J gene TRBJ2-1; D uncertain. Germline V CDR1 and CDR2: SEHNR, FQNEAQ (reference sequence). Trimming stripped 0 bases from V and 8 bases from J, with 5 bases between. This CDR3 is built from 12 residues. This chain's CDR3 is CASSLAYDEQFF. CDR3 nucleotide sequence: TGTGCCAGCAGCTTAGCATATGATGAGCAGTTCTTC. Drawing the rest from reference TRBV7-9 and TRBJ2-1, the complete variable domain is DTGVSQNPRHKITKRGQNVTFRCDPISEHNRLYWYRQTLGQGPEFLTYFQNEAQLEKSRLLSDRFSAERPKGSFSTLEIQRTEQGDSAMYLCASSLAYDEQFFGPGTRLTVL.

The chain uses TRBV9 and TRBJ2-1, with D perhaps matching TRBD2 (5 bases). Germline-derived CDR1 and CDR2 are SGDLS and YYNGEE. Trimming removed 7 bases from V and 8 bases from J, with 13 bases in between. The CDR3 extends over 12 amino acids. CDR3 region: CASGSQWDEQFF. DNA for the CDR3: TGTGCCAGCGGGAGCCAGTGGGATGAGCAGTTCTTC.

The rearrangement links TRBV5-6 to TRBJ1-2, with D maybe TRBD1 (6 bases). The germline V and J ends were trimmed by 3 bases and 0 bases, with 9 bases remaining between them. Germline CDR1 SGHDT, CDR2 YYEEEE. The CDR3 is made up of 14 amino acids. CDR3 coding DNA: TGTGCCAGCAGCTACAGGGCTACTAACTATGGCTACACCTTC. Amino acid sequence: CASSYRATNYGYTF. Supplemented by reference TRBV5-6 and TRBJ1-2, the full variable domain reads DAGVTQSPTHLIKTRGQQVTLRCSPKSGHDTVSWYQQALGQGPQFIFQYYEEEERQRGNFPDRFSGHQFPNYSSELNVNALLLGDSALYLCASSYRATNYGYTFGSGTRLTVV.

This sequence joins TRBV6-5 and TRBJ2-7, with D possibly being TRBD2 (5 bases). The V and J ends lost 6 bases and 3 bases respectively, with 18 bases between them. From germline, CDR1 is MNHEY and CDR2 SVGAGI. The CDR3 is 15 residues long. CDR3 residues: CASRALKAGYYEQYF. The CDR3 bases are TGTGCCAGCAGAGCCCTAAAGGCGGGCTACTACGAGCAGTACTTC.